Listed here is a single T cell receptor (beta chain). These data belong to a study of radiotherapy plus CTLA-4 blockade in lung cancer. The V end was cut by 4 bases, the J end by 8 bases, with 11 bases between. The CDR3 has 11 residues. CDR1 and CDR2 from the germline V gene are DFQATT and SNEGSKA (reference sequence). Only in-frame clones appear in the TCRdb table, and some are missing; sequencing was by immunoSEQ multiplex PCR. The sample has over 11,000 clones, more than 70% seen once. Sequenced material: peripheral blood, taken from a patient treated with radiotherapy plus ipilimumab. The clonotype was recovered from a human donor with non-small cell lung cancer that progressed on radiotherapy plus ipilimumab. Some clones in this sample may be carry-over from other donors' samples. This sequence joins TRBV20-1 and TRBJ1-1; D possibly corresponds to TRBD1 (6 bases). CDR3 in DNA: TGCAGTGCTACGACAGGAGGAGAAGCTTTCTTT. Its protein is CSATTGGEAFF.